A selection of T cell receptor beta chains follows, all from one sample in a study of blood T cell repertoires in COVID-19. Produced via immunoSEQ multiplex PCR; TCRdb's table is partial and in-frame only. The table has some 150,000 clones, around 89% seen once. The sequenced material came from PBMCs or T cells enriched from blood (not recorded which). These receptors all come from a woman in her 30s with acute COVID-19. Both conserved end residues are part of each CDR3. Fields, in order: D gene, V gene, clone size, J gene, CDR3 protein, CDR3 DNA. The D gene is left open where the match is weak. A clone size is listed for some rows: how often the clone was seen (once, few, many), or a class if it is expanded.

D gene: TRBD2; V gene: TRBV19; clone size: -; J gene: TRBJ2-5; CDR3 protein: CASSMGLAGAETQYF; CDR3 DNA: TGTGCCAGTAGTATGGGACTAGCGGGAGCAGAGACCCAGTACTTC
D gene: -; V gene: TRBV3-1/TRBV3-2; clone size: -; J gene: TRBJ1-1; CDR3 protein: CASSRRGGSTEAFF; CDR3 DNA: TGTGCCAGCAGCCGGAGGGGGGGGTCGACTGAAGCTTTCTTT
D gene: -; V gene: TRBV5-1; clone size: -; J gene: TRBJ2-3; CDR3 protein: CASSLAASADTQYF; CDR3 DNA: TGCGCCAGCAGCCTCGCGGCTAGCGCAGATACGCAGTATTTT
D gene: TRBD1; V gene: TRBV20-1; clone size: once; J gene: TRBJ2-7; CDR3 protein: CSASGTGSSEQYF; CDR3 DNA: TGCAGTGCTAGTGGGACAGGGTCCTCCGAGCAGTACTTC
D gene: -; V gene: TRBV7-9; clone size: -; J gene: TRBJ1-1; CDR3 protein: CASSFPGDPEAFF; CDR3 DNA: TGTGCCAGCAGTTTTCCGGGTGACCCTGAAGCTTTCTTT
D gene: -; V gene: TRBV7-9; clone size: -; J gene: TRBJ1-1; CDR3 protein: CASSPSSSSGWYTEAFF; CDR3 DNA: TGTGCCAGCAGCCCGTCTTCCTCCTCGGGTTGGTACACTGAAGCTTTCTTT
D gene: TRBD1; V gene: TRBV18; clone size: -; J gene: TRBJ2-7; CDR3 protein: CASSSGQGDYEQYF; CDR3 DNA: TGTGCCAGCTCCTCAGGACAGGGGGACTACGAGCAGTACTTC
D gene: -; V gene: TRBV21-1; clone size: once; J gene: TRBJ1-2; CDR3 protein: CASPQAAYGYTF; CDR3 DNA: TGTGCCAGCCCCCAGGCCGCCTATGGCTACACCTTC
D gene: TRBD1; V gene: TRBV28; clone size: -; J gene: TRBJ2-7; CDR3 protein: CASSLPQGARYEQYF; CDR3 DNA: TGTGCCAGCAGTTTACCCCAGGGGGCCCGTTACGAGCAGTACTTC
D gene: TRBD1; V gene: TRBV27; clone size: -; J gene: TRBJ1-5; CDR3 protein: CASSFGTGNQPQHF; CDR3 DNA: TGTGCCAGCAGTTTCGGGACAGGCAATCAGCCCCAGCATTTT
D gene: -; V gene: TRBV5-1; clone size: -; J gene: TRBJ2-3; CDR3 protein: CASRPQQGDTQYF; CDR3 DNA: TGCGCCAGCAGACCTCAACAGGGAGATACGCAGTATTTT
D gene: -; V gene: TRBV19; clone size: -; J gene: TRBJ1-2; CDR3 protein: CASSIDLISSYGYTF; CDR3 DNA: TGTGCCAGTAGTATAGATCTAATTTCGAGTTATGGCTACACCTTC
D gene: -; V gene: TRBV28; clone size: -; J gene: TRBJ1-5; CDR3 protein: CASSWGGSDNQPQHF; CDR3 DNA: TGTGCCAGCAGTTGGGGGGGGTCAGACAATCAGCCCCAGCATTTT
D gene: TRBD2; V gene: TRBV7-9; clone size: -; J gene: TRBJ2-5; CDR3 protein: CASSPGGQETQYF; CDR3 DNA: TGTGCCAGCAGCCCGGGGGGGCAGGAGACCCAGTACTTC
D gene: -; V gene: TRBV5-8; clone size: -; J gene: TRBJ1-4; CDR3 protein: CASSLGNTGWNEKLFF; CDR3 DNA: TGTGCCAGCAGCTTGGGCAACACAGGTTGGAATGAAAAACTGTTTTTT
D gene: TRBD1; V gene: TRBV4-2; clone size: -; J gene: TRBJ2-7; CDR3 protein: CASSPARGTYEQYF; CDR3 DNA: TGTGCCAGCAGCCCGGCCAGGGGGACCTACGAGCAGTACTTC
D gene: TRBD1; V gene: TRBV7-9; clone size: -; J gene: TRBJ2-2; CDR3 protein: CASSIQDRGGELFF; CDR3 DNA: TGTGCCAGCAGCATACAGGACAGGGGCGGGGAGCTGTTTTTT
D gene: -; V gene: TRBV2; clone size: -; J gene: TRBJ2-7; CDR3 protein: CASSVGRSYEQYF; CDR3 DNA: TGTGCCAGTTCGGTGGGCCGGTCCTACGAGCAGTACTTC
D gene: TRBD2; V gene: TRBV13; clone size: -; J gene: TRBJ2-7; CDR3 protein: CASSLFTSGEQYF; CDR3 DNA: TGTGCCAGCAGCTTATTTACTAGCGGTGAGCAGTACTTC
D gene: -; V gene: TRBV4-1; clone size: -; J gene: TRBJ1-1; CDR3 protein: CASSQGRLGTEAFF; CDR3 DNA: TGCGCCAGCAGCCAAGGACGACTTGGCACTGAAGCTTTCTTT
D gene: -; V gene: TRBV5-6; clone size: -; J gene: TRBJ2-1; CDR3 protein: CASTPGSSYNEQFF; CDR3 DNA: TGTGCCAGCACCCCCGGGAGTTCCTACAATGAGCAGTTCTTC
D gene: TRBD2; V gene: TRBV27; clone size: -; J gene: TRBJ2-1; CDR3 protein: CASSAGLAGLLYNEQFF; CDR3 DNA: TGTGCCAGCAGTGCAGGACTAGCGGGTTTACTCTACAATGAGCAGTTCTTC
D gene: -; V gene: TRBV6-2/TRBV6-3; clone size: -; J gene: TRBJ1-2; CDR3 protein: CASSYQGAFNGYTF; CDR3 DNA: TGTGCCAGCAGTTATCAGGGCGCCTTTAATGGCTACACCTTC
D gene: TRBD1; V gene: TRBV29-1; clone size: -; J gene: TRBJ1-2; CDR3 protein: CSVEPGQGLYGYTF; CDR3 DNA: TGCAGCGTTGAGCCGGGACAGGGACTCTATGGCTACACCTTC
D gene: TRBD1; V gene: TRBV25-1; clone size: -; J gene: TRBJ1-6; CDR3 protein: CASSEGTGPSPLHF; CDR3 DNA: TGTGCCAGCAGTGAGGGGACAGGTCCTTCACCCCTCCACTTT
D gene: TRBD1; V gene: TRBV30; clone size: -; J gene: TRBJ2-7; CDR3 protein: CAWSGTGFYEQYF; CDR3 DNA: TGTGCCTGGAGCGGGACAGGGTTTTACGAGCAGTACTTC
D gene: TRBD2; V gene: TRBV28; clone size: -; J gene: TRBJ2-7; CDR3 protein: CASSSSGRIRYEQYF; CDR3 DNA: TGTGCCAGCAGCTCAAGCGGGAGAATAAGGTACGAGCAGTACTTC
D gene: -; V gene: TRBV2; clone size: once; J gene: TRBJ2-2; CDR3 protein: CASTSEQTTGELFF; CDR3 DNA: TGTGCCAGCACTAGTGAGCAGACTACCGGGGAGCTGTTTTTT
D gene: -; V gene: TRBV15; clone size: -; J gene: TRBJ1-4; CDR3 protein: CATSRDRGSSEKLFF; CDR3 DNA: TGTGCCACCAGCAGAGATCGAGGGTCTTCCGAAAAACTGTTTTTT
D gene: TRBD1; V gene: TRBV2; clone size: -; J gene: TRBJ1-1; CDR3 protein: CASRGTENLEAFF; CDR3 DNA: TGTGCCAGCAGGGGGACAGAGAATCTTGAAGCTTTCTTT
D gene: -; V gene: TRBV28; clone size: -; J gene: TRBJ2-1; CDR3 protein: CASSSEGAQQFF; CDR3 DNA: TGTGCCAGCAGCTCGGAGGGGGCCCAGCAGTTCTTC
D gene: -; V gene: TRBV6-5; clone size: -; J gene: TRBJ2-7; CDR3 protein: CASSWAGSSGGYEQYF; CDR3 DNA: TGTGCCAGCAGTTGGGCCGGGTCCAGCGGCGGCTACGAGCAGTACTTC
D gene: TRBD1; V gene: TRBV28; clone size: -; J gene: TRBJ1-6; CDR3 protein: CASSGGDSSSYNSPLHF; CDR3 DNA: TGTGCCAGCAGTGGAGGGGACAGCAGCTCCTATAATTCACCCCTCCACTTT
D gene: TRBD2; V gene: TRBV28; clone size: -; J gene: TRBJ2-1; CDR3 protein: CASSLAGGSSYNEQFF; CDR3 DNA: TGTGCCAGCAGCCTAGCGGGAGGGTCCTCCTACAATGAGCAGTTCTTC
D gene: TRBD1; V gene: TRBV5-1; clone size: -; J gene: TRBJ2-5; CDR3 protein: CASSATGGETQYF; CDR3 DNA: TGCGCCAGCAGCGCCACAGGGGGAGAGACCCAGTACTTC
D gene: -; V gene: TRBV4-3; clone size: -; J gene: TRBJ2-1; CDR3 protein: CASSQVSYRDRNEQFF; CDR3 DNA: TGCGCCAGCAGCCAAGTCTCTTACAGGGATAGGAATGAGCAGTTCTTC
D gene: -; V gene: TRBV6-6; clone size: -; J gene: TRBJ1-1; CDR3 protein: CASSYRNTEAFF; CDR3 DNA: TGTGCCAGCAGTTACCGGAACACTGAAGCTTTCTTT